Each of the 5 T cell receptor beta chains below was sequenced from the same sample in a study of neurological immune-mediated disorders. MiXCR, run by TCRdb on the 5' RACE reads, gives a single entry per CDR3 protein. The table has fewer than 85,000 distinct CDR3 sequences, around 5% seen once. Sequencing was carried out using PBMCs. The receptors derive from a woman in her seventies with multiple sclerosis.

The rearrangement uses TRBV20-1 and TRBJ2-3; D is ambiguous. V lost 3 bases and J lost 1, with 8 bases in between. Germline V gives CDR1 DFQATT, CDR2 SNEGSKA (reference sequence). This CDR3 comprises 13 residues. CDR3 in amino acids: CSASLVGTDTQYF. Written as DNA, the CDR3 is TGCAGTGCTAGCTTGGTCGGCACAGATACGCAGTATTTT.

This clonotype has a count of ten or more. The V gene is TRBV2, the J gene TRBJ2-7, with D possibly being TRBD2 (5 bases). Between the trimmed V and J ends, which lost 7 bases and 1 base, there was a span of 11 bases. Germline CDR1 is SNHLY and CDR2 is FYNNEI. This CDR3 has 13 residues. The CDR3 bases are TGTGCCAGCACCGGAGGCAGTTCCTACGAGCAGTACTTC. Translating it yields CASTGGSSYEQYF.

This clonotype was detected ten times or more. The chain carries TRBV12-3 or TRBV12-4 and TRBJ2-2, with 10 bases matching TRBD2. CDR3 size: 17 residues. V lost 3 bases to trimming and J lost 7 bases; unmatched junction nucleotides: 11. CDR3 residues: CASSLFSSGRHGGELFF. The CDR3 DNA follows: TGTGCCAGCAGTTTGTTTTCTAGCGGGAGACACGGCGGGGAGCTGTTTTTT.

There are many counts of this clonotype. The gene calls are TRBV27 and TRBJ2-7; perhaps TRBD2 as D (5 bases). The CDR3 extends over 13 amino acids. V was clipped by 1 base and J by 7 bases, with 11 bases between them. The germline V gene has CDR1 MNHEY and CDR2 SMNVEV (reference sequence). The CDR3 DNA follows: TGTGCCAGCAGTTTATTTCGGGGTTGGGAGCAGTACTTC. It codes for CASSLFRGWEQYF.

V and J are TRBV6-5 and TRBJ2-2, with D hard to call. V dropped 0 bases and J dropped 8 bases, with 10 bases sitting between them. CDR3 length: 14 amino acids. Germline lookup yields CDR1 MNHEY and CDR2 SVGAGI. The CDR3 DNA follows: TGTGCCAGCAGTTACTCCCCAAAACGAGGGGAGCTGTTTTTT. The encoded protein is CASSYSPKRGELFF.